This T cell receptor beta chain appears in the sequencing data of a study of a mutant IDH1 vaccine in newly diagnosed glioma (dated by TCRdb to 2020 to 2022). About the study as a whole: Of the roughly 30 treated patients, about 62% were male and about 40% were female, and the mean age was approximately 40 years. Prior to enrollment, standard therapy consisting of radiotherapy alone, temozolomide alone, or radiochemotherapy with temozolomide had been administered to patients, with the combination being received by most patients. Peripheral blood samples were drawn at six visits, namely V03 (baseline), V05, V07, V10, V12 and V13. Longitudinal TCRB deep sequencing was performed for around 23 treated patients wherever samples were available for exploratory analyses.

The CDR3 spans 14 residues, from the cysteine through the phenylalanine. The retained sequence is limited to the CDR3, 42 bases, with the frame set at the first base. V is pared back by 5 bases and J by 5 bases, with 15 bases lying between the germline termini. The germline V gene specifies MNHNS as CDR1 and SASEGT as CDR2. General conclusions and limits of the study: Pseudoprogression seemed to be unrelated to changes in the top peripheral T cell clonotypes found by TCRB sequencing. Immune responses induced by the vaccine were seen in approximately 92% of patients across multiple MHC alleles. PBMC samples for TCRB deep sequencing were selected based on availability. The authors noted that analyses of patient blood samples could not be reproduced because of sample limitations.

Library construction relied on the immunoSEQ multiplex PCR assay. Following the manufacturer's protocol, the hsTCRB Kit was used to amplify rearranged TCR beta chain sequences. Sequencing of TCRB libraries was carried out on an Illumina MiSeq. The paper's data handling went like this. The kit vendor's proprietary platform handled demultiplexing, trimming and gene mapping. This immuneACCESS table, as held by TCRdb, lists in-frame sequences with V and J called but not all clones. Of the missing ones, under half trace to an unresolved V gene in checked studies; the others have no known cause. V and J calls and clone size come straight from that table; D and trimming were deduced from the DNA. Present in this sample are 45,000 to 70,000 clones, about 91% of which were seen just once. Over 2.5% of the sample lies in the top ten. The time point label on this specimen signifies: baseline, week 1 (first vaccination visit). What this sample's treatment or condition label stands for: pre-vaccination baseline after standard-of-care therapy. The donors had newly diagnosed IDH1-mutant astrocytomas of WHO grade 3 or 4 that showed loss of nuclear ATRX. The samples were drawn from NOA16, a multicentre, single-arm, open-label phase I trial in Germany that tested a mutant IDH1 peptide vaccine in humans for the first time. For immunogenicity testing, the blood drawn at visit V03 was used as the baseline sample. Genomic DNA for TCRB sequencing was isolated from EDTA blood with the DNeasy Blood and Tissue Kit.

Turning to this clone: Its antigen is unknown. Per-nucleotide qualities are absent, and no much larger clonotype sits a single base away.

The chain joins TRBV6-1 to TRBJ1-1, with the D gene not confidently named. The sequence came from a man aged 45-65 years with glioma. The source was PBMCs, collected from a glioma patient treated with radiotherapy, temozolomide or both. The base sequence is TGTGCCAGCAGTCCTTCGACTGGCGGGACTGAAGCTTTCTTT. Its amino acids are CASSPSTGGTEAFF.